This TCR beta chain stems from a study of T cell responses to AZD1222 COVID-19 vaccine. At the level of the study: Second-dose timings of about 4 or about 12 weeks were pooled.

General study results and limits: Females outnumbered males among donors, who were mostly white British; clonal diversity was possibly underestimated. None of the repertoires were sampled until the peak T cell response had passed.

Concerning this clone itself: Its matching antigen is unknown.

Trimming at V came to 5 bases and at J to 0 bases, leaving 3 bases not matched to a gene. The V gene's germline CDR1 is LNHDA and CDR2 SQIVND (reference sequence). CDR3 size: 15 residues. The assay was immunoSEQ multiplex PCR, and TCRdb's table has in-frame clones only and misses some. The sample shows more than 90,000 clones, more than 75% of them seen only once. The V call is TRBV19, the J call TRBJ2-7; TRBD1 agrees at 11 bases. The sample consisted of peripheral blood, taken on day 0 of AZD1222 vaccination. The clonotype originates from an adult in good health. CDR3: CASSRDRGGSYEQYF. DNA for the CDR3: TGTGCCAGTAGTCGGGACAGGGGGGGCTCCTACGAGCAGTACTTC.